This T cell receptor (beta chain) was found in a study of cytomegalovirus exposure and HLA in healthy donors. Study-wide results and limits: Donors were assumed by presence/absence analyses to have roughly uniform sequencing depth. One variant, a missense change in DCLRE1C, was linked in a later analysis to TCR beta V- and J-gene trimming. Some V segments (TRBV6-2 and TRBV6-3 among them) were excluded as indistinguishable. The study found most TCR sequences rare, yet found some public TCRs in many donors.

Primers for the PCR totalled 60 Vbeta and 13 Jbeta. Profiled with immunoSEQ multiplex PCR; TCRdb holds only in-frame clones, not every one. This table has 150,000 to 200,000 clones, 75% appearing once. The germline V and J ends were trimmed by 1 base and 1 base, with 5 bases remaining between them. The germline V gene has CDR1 LNHDA and CDR2 SQIVND (reference sequence). The CDR3 runs to 13 residues. This clone was detected a few times. Its target is unknown. This receptor was identified in a woman in her fifties or sixties in good health and CMV-seropositive. The J gene is TRBJ2-7, the V gene TRBV19; D is unclear. The material sequenced was PBMCs. CDR3 sequence: CASSIGQSYEQYF. CDR3 sequence (DNA): TGTGCCAGTAGTATAGGGCAATCCTACGAGCAGTACTTC.